This T cell receptor (beta chain) is drawn from a study of neurological immune-mediated disorders. Described time point: longitudinal time-point 2. It was blood bank volunteers in Maryland, USA who made up the healthy controls. This clonotype was seen many times. Using its own MiXCR run on the 5' RACE reads, TCRdb lists one record per CDR3 protein. The sample has more than 30,000 distinct CDR3 sequences, about 12% seen once. The CDR3 has 13 residues. In germline, CDR1 is DFQATT, CDR2 SNEGSKA (reference sequence). Trimming shortened V by 3 bases and J by 4 bases, and 10 bases separated the two germline ends.

The J gene is TRBJ1-5, the V gene TRBV20-1; weak D call: TRBD1 (5 bases). Sequencing was performed on PBMCs. The sequence derives from a woman between 40 and 55 years old in good health. The CDR3 sequence is CSARGGVNQPQHF. Written as DNA, the CDR3 is TGCAGTGCTAGGGGAGGGGTGAATCAGCCCCAGCATTTT.